This TCR beta chain comes out of a study of blood T cell repertoires in COVID-19. The overall study: Material from acute and convalescent COVID-19 was sourced from the United States, Italy and Spain. PBMCs, B-cell-depleted T cells, or T cells were the source of the cDNA or gDNA that made up the material.

This clone was recorded only once. The CDR3 extends over 16 amino acids. Per the germline V gene, CDR1 is SGHRS and CDR2 is YFSETQ. V trimming: 0 bases; J trimming: 0 bases; junction bases outside the gene matches: 2. Repertoires were generated with immunoSEQ multiplex PCR, while TCRdb's copy carries only in-frame clones and drops some. The sample holds around 120,000 clones, nearly 90% seen once. During active infection, Seattle patients enrolled and were then monitored through disease. The specimen sequenced was peripheral blood. This receptor was obtained from an older woman with COVID-19, enrolled during active disease. The rearrangement links TRBV5-1 to TRBJ2-1, with 8 bases fitting TRBD2. CDR3: CASSLAGTSSYNEQFF. The CDR3 nucleotides are TGCGCCAGCAGCTTGGCCGGGACTAGCTCCTACAATGAGCAGTTCTTC.